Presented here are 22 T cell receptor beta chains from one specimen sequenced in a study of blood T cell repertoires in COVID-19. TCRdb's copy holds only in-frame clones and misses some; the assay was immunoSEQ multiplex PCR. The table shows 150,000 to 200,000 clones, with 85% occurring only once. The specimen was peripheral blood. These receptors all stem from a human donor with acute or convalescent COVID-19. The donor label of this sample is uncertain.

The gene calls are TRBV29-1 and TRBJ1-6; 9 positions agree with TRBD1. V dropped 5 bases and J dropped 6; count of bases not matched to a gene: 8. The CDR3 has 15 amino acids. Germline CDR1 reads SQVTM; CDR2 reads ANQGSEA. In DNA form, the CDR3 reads TGCAGCGTTAGGACAGGGGCAGATGCTAATTCACCCCTCCACTTT. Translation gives CSVRTGADANSPLHF.

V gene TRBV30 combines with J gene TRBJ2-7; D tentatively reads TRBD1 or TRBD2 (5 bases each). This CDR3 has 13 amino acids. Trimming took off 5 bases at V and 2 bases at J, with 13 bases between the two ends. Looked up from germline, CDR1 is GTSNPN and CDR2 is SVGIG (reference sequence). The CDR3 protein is CAWGTHGTYEQYF. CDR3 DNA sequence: TGTGCCTGGGGGACCCACGGGACCTACGAGCAGTACTTC.

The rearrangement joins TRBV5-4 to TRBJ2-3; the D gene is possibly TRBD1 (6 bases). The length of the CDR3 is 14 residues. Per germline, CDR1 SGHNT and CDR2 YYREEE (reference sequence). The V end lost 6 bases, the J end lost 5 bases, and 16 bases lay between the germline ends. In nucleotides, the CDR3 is TGTGCCAGCACGTCCGGGCTCAGGGGAGATACGCAGTATTTT. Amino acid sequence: CASTSGLRGDTQYF.

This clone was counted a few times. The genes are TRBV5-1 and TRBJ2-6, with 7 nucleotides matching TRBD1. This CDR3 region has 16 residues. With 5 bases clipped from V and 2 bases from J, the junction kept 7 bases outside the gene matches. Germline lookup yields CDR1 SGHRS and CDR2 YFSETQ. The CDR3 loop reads CASSWDSLAGANVLTF. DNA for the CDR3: TGCGCCAGCAGTTGGGACAGCCTCGCTGGGGCCAACGTCCTGACTTTC.

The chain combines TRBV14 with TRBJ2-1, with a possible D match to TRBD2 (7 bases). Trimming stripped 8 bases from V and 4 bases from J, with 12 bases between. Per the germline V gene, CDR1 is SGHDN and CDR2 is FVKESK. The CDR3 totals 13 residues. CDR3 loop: CASGGGLYNEQFF. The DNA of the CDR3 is TGTGCCAGCGGGGGGGGGCTTTACAATGAGCAGTTCTTC.

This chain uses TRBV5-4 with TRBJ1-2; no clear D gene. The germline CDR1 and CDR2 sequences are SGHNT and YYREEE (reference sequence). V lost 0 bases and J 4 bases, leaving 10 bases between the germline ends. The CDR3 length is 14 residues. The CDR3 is CASSLVQDSYGYTF. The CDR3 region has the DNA TGTGCCAGCAGCTTGGTCCAGGACTCCTATGGCTACACCTTC.

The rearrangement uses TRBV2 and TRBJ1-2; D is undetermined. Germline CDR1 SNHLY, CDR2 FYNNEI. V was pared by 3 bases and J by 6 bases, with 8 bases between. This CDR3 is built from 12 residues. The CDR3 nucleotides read TGTGCCAGCAGTGAGTCCAGAAATGGCTACACCTTC. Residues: CASSESRNGYTF.

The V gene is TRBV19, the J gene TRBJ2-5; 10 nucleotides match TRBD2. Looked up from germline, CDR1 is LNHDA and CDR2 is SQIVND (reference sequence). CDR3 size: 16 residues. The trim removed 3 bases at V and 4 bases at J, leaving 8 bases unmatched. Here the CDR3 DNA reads TGTGCCAGTAGTATTTGGCTAGCGGGGGAGCGAGAGACCCAGTACTTC. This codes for CASSIWLAGERETQYF.

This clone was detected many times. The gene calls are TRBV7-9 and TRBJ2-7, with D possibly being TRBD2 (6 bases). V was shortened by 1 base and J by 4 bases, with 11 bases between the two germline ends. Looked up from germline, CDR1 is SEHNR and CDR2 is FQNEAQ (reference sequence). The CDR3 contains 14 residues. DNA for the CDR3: TGTGCCAGCAGCTTAGGTACTAGCTGGTACGAGCAGTACTTC. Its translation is CASSLGTSWYEQYF.

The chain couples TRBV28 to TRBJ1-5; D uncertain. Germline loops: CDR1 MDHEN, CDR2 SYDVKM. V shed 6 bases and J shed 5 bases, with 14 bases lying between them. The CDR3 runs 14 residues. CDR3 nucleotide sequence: TGTGCCAGCAGCCCGATTCCCGAGGATCAGCCCCAGCATTTT. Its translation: CASSPIPEDQPQHF.

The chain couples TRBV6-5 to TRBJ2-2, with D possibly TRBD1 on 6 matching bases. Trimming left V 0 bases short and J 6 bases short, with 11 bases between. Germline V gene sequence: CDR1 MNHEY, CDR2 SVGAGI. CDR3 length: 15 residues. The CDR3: CASSYSRQAAGELFF. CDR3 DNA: TGTGCCAGCAGTTACTCAAGACAGGCCGCCGGGGAGCTGTTTTTT.

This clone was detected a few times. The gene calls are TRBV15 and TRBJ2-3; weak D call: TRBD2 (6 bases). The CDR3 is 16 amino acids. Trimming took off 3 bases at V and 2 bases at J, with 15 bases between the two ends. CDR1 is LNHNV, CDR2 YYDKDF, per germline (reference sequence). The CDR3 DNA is TGTGCCACCAGCAGTAGAAGGGACTCTTACACAGATACGCAGTATTTT. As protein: CATSSRRDSYTDTQYF.

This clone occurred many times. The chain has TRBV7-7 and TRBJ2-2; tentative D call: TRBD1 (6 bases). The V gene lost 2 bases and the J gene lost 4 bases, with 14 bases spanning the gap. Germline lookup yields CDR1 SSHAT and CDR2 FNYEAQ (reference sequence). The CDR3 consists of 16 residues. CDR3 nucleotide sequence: TGTGCCAGCAGCTTATCGGCAGGGGCGAGCACCGGGGAGCTGTTTTTT. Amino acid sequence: CASSLSAGASTGELFF.

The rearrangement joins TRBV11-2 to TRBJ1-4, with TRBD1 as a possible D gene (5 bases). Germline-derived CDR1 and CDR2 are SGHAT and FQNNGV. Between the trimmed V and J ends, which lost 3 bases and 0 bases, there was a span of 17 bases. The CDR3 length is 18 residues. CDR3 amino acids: CASSFWGVGTATNEKLFF. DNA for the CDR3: TGTGCCAGCAGCTTTTGGGGGGTGGGGACTGCAACTAATGAAAAACTGTTTTTT.

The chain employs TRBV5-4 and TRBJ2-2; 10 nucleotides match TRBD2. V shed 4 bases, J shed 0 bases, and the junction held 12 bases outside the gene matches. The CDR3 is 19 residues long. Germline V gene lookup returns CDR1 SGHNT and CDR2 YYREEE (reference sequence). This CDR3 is CASSPLGSGGAANTGELFF. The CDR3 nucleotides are TGTGCCAGCAGCCCACTGGGGAGCGGGGGGGCGGCGAACACCGGGGAGCTGTTTTTT.

CDR3 sequence reads: CASSQSVSGGLTEAFF. As DNA, the CDR3 is TGTGCCAGCAGCCAATCGGTATCAGGGGGCCTCACTGAAGCTTTCTTT. The chain combines TRBV16 with TRBJ1-1, with 8 bases matching TRBD1. The junction had 7 bases not matched to a gene; V was cut back by 0 bases and J by 4 bases. Germline V gives CDR1 KGHSY, CDR2 FQNENV. The CDR3 is made up of 16 amino acids.

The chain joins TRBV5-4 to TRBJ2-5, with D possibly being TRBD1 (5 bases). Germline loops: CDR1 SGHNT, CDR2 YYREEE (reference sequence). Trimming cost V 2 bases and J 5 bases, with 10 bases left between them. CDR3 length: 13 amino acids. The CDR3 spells CASSFPGWETQYF. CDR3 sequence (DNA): TGTGCCAGCAGCTTCCCAGGGTGGGAGACCCAGTACTTC.

CDR3 nucleotide sequence: TGTGCCAGCAGCCTAGCGGGGGTAGAGACCCAGTACTTC. Translation: CASSLAGVETQYF. The V gene is TRBV6-5, the J gene TRBJ2-5, with 10 bases fitting TRBD2. Germline V lookup: CDR1 MNHEY, CDR2 SVGAGI. V shed 6 bases and J 4 bases; nucleotides not matched to a gene: 2. This CDR3 region has 13 residues.

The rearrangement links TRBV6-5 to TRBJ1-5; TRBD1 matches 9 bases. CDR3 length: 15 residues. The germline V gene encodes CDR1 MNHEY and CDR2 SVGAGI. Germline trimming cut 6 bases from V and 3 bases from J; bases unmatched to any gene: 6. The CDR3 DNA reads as TGTGCCAGCAGACAAGGACAGGGGATCAATCAGCCCCAGCATTTT. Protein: CASRQGQGINQPQHF.

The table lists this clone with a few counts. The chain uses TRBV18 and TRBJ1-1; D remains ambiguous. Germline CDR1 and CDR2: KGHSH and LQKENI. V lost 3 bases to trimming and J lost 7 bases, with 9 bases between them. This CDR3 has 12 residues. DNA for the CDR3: TGTGCCAGCTCACCTCGGGGAGTTGAAGCTTTCTTT. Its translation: CASSPRGVEAFF.

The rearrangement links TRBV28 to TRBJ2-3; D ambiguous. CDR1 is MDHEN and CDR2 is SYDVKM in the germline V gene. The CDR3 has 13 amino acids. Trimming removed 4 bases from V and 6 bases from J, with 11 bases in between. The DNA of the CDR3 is TGTGCCAGCAGTTCAGGCTCTACTGATACGCAGTATTTT. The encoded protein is CASSSGSTDTQYF.

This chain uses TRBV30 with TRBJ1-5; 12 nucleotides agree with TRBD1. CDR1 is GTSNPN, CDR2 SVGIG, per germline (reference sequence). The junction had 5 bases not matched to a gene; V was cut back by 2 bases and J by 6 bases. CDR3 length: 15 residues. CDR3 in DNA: TGTGCCTGGAGTCCCCGGGACAGGGGGCTTCAGCCCCAGCATTTT. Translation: CAWSPRDRGLQPQHF.